The rows below give T cell receptor beta chains drawn from one sample of a study of graft-versus-host responses after intestinal transplantation. Sequenced by immunoSEQ multiplex PCR; TCRdb stores in-frame clones only, minus some. This sample yields 95,000 to 110,000 clones, of which 80% to 95% are seen a single time; roughly 1% belongs to the top ten. Their antigen targets remain unknown. The material sequenced was unstimulated CD8+ T cells sorted from spleen or lymph node cells, taken before intestinal transplant. The receptors originated from a human donor who received an intestinal transplant. The CDR3 runs from the conserved cysteine through the conserved F or W. Each record gives: D gene, V gene, J gene, clone size, CDR3 DNA, CDR3 protein. A D gene is named only where the DNA matches it firmly. Clone size appears in some rows only: once, few, many, or a class for an expanded clone.

TRBD1	TRBV6-6	TRBJ1-2	-	TGTGCCAGCAGTTGGGACAGCTATGGCTACACCTTC	CASSWDSYGYTF
-	TRBV5-1	TRBJ2-7	-	TGCGCCAGCAGCTTGGCATCGCTCTACGAGCAGTACTTC	CASSLASLYEQYF
-	TRBV7-3	TRBJ2-7	-	TGTGCCAGCAGCCTCCTCGGGGGACCGACCTACGAGCAGTACTTC	CASSLLGGPTYEQYF
TRBD1	TRBV10-3	TRBJ1-1	-	TGTGCCATCAGTGACAACAGGGGGTTCACTGAAGCTTTCTTT	CAISDNRGFTEAFF
-	TRBV15	TRBJ2-1	-	TGTGCCACCGACGGCGGCAATGAGCAGTTCTTC	CATDGGNEQFF
TRBD2	TRBV7-8	TRBJ2-5	-	TGTGCCAGCAGCTTGGGGGCTAGCGGGGGGGACGAGACCCAGTACTTC	CASSLGASGGDETQYF
-	TRBV4-1	TRBJ1-3	-	TGCGCCAGCAGCCAAGGAGGAGGGAGGGACACCATATATTTT	CASSQGGGRDTIYF
TRBD2	TRBV4-1	TRBJ2-7	-	TGCGCCAGCAGCCACGGAGGGGAGGGCTACGAGCAGTACTTC	CASSHGGEGYEQYF
-	TRBV11-3	TRBJ1-1	-	TGTGCCAGCAGCCCCCCAGGGACGATCATGAACACTGAAGCTTTCTTT	CASSPPGTIMNTEAFF
TRBD2	TRBV6-1	TRBJ2-7	-	TGTGCCAGCAGACAAGGGACTAGCGGGGGGTACGAGCAGTACTTC	CASRQGTSGGYEQYF
-	TRBV11-1	TRBJ1-3	-	TGTGCCAGCACACTTGGGGACGAATACTCTGGAAACACCATATATTTT	CASTLGDEYSGNTIYF
-	TRBV12-5	TRBJ2-3	-	TGTGCTAGTGAGTTTGTCCCGAGCAGCCGCACAGATACGCAGTATTTT	CASEFVPSSRTDTQYF
TRBD1	TRBV10-1	TRBJ2-2	-	TGCGCCGGCCTAGAGAGGGGGCAAGGCACCGGGGAGCTGTTTTTT	CAGLERGQGTGELFF
-	TRBV14	TRBJ1-2	-	TGTGCCAGCAGCCGGAGCCGGGTTTCGGACTATGGCTACACCTTC	CASSRSRVSDYGYTF
-	TRBV2	TRBJ2-3	once	TGTGCCAGCGGGGACTCCGAAAAGAGCACAGATACGCAGTATTTT	CASGDSEKSTDTQYF
-	TRBV7-9	TRBJ1-3	once	TGTGCCAGCAGCTTATCTGGAAACACCATATATTTT	CASSLSGNTIYF